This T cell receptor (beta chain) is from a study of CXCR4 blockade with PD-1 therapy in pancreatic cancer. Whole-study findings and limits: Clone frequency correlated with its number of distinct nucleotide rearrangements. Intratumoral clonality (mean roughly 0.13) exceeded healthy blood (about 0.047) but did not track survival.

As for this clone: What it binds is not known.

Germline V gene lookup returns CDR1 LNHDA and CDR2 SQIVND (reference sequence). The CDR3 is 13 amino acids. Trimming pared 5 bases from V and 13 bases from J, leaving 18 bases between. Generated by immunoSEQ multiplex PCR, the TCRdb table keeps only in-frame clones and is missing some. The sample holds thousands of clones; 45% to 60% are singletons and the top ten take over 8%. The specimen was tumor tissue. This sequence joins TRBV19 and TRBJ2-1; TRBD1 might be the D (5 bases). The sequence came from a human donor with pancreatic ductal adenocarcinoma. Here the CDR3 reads CASSPQTVLDQFF. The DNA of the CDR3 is TGTGCCAGTAGTCCCCAGACAGTCCTTGACCAGTTCTTC.